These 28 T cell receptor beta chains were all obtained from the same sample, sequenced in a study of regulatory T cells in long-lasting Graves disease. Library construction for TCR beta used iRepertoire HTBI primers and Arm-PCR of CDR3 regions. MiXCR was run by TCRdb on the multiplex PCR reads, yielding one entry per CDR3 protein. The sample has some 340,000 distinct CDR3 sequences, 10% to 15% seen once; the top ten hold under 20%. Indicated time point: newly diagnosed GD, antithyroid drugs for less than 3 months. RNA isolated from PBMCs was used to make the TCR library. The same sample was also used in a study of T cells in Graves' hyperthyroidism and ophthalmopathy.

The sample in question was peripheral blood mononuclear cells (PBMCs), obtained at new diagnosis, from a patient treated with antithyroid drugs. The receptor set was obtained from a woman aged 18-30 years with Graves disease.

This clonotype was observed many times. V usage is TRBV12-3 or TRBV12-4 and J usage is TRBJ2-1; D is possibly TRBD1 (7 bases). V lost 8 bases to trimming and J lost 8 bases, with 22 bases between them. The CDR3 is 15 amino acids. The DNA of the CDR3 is TGTGCCAGCGGATCGGGACTTCCGCAGGGGGATGAGCAGTTCTTC. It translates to CASGSGLPQGDEQFF.

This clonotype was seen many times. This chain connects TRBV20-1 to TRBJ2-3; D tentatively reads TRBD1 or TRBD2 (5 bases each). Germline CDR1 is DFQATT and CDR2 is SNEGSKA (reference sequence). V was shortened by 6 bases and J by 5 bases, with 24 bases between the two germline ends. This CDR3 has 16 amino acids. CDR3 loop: CSATLIGAPMGDTQYF. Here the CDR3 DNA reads TGCAGTGCCACACTCATCGGGGCCCCAATGGGAGATACGCAGTATTTT.

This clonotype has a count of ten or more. The DNA of the CDR3 is TGTGCCAGCAGTTTAGGAACAGCCTATTACACTGAAGCTTTCTTT. Residues: CASSLGTAYYTEAFF. The J gene is TRBJ1-1, the V gene TRBV28; D unclear. Germline CDR1 and CDR2: MDHEN and SYDVKM. The CDR3 loop spans 15 amino acids. The ends were cut back, 2 bases at V and 3 bases at J, with 13 bases in the middle.

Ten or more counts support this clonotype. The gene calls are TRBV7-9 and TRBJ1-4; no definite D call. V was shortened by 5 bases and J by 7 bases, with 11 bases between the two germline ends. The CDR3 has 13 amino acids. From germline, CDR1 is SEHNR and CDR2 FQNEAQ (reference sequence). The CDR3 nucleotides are TGTGCCAGCAGCCTAACGGTGGCTGAAAAACTGTTTTTT. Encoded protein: CASSLTVAEKLFF.

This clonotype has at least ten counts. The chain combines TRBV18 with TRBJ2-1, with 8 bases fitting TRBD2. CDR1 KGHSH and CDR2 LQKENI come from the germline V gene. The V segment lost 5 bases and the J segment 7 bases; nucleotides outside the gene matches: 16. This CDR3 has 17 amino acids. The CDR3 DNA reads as TGTGCCAGCTCATTTTACCGGGGGGGCATCGAGGGAAATGAGCAGTTCTTC. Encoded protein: CASSFYRGGIEGNEQFF. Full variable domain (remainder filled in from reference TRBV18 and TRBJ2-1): NAGVMQNPRHLVRRRGQEARLRCSPMKGHSHVYWYRQLPEEGLKFMVYLQKENIIDESGMPKERFSAEFPKEGPSILRIQQVVRGDSAAYFCASSFYRGGIEGNEQFFGPGTRLTVL.

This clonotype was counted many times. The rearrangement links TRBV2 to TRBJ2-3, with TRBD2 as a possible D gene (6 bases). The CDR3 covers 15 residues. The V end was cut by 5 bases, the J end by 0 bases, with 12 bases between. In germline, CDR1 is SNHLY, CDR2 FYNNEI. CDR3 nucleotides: TGTGCCAGCAGTCTTCTAGCGAGGAGCACAGATACGCAGTATTTT. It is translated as CASSLLARSTDTQYF. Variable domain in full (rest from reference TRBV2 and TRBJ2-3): EPEVTQTPSHQVTQMGQEVILRCVPISNHLYFYWYRQILGQKVEFLVSFYNNEISEKSEIFDDQFSVERPDGSNFTLKIRSTKLEDSAMYFCASSLLARSTDTQYFGPGTRLTVL.

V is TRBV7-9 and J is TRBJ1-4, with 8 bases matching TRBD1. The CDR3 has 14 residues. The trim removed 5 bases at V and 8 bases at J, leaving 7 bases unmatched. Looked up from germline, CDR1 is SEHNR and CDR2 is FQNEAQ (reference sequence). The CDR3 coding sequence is TGTGCCAGCAGCACCGGACAGGGAGGAGAAAAACTGTTTTTT. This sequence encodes CASSTGQGGEKLFF.

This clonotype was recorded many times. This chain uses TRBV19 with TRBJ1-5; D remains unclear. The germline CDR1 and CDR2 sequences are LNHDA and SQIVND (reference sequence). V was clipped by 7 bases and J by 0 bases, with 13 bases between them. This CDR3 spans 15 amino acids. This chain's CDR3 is CASTASRYSNQPQHF. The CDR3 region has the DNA TGTGCCAGTACCGCCTCCAGGTATAGCAATCAGCCCCAGCATTTT.

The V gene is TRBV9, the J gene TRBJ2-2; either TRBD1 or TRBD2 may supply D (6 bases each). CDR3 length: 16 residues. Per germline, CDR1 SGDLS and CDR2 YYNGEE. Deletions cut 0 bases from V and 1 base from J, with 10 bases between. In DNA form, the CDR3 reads TGTGCCAGCAGCGTAGCGGGGGCAAGGAACACCGGGGAGCTGTTTTTT. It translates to CASSVAGARNTGELFF.

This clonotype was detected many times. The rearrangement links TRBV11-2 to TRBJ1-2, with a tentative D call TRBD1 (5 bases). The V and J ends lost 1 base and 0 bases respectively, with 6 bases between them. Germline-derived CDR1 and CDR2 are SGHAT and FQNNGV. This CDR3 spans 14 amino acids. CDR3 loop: CASSLGQTNYGYTF. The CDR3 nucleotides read TGTGCCAGCAGCTTAGGACAGACTAACTATGGCTACACCTTC. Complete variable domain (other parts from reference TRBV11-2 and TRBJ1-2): EAGVAQSPRYKIIEKRQSVAFWCNPISGHATLYWYQQILGQGPKLLIQFQNNGVVDDSQLPKDRFSAERLKGVDSTLKIQPAKLEDSAVYLCASSLGQTNYGYTFGSGTRLTVV.

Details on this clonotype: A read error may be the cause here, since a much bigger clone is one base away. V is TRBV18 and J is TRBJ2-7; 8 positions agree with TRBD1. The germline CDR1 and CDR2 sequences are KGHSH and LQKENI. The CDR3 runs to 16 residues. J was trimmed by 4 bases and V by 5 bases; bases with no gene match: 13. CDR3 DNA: TGTGCCAGCTCATTTGAGGCCGAGACAGGGGATTACGAGCAGTACTTC. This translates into CASSFEAETGDYEQYF.

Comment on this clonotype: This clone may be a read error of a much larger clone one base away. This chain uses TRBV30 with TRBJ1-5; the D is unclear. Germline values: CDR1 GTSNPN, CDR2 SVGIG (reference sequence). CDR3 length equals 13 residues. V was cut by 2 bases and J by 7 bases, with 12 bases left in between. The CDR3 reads CAWSHELSQPQHF. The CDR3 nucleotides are TGTGCCTGGAGTCACGAGCTTAGCCAGCCCCAGCATTTT.

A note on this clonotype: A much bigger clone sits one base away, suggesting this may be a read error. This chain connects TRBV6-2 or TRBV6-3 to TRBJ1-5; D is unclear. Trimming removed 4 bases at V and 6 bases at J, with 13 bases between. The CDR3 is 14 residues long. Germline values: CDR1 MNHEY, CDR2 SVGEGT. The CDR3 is CASSLIHVSQPQHF. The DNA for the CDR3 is TGTGCCAGCAGTTTAATCCACGTCAGTCAGCCCCAGCATTTT.

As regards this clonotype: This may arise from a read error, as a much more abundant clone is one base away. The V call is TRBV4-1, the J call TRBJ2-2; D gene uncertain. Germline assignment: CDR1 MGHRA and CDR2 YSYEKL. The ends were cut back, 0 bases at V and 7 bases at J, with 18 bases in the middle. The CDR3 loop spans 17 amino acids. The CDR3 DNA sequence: TGCGCCAGCAGCCAAGAGGACGGAAGCCTGGTAGACGGGGAGCTGTTTTTT. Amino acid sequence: CASSQEDGSLVDGELFF.

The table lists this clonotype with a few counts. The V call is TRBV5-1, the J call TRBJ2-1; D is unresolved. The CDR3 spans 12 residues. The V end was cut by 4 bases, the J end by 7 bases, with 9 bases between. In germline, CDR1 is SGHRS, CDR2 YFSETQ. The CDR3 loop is CASSRWGNEQFF. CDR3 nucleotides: TGCGCCAGCAGCAGGTGGGGAAATGAGCAGTTCTTC.

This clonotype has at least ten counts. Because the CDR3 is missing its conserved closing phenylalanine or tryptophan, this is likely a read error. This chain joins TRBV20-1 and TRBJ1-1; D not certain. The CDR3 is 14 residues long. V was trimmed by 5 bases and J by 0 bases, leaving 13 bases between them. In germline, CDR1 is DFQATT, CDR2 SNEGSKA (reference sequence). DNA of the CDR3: TGCAGTGCTCGGATACAGCTCATGAACACTGAAGCTTTCATT. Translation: CSARIQLMNTEAFI.

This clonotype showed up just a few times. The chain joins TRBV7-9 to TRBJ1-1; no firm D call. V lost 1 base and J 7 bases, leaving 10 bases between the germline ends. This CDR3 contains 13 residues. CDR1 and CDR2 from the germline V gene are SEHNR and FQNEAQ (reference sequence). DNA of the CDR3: TGTGCCAGCAGCTTAGGATCGAGGGTTGAAGCTTTCTTT. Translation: CASSLGSRVEAFF.

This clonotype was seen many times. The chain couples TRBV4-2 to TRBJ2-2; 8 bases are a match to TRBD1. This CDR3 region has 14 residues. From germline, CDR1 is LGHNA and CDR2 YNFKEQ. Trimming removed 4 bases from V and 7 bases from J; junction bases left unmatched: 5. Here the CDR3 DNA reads TGTGCCAGCAGCCGTGCACAGGGGGTCGGGGAGCTGTTTTTT. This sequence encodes CASSRAQGVGELFF.

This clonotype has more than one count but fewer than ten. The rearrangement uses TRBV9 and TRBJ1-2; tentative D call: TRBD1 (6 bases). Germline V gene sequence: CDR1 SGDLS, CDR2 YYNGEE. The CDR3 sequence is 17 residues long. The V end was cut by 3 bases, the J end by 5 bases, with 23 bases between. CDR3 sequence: CASSEPSNAGDQYGYTF. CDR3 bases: TGTGCCAGCAGCGAACCTAGTAACGCAGGGGACCAATATGGCTACACCTTC.

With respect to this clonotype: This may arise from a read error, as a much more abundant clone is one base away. CDR3 amino acids: CAIRQGGETPYF. In DNA form, the CDR3 reads TGTGCCATCCGACAGGGCGGAGAGACCCCGTACTTC. The gene calls are TRBV2 and TRBJ2-5; 7 bases are shared with TRBD1. This CDR3 is built from 12 residues. The germline V gene encodes CDR1 SNHLY and CDR2 FYNNEI. The full variable domain, rest sourced from reference TRBV2 and TRBJ2-5, is EPEVTQTPSHQVTQMGQEVILRCVPISNHLYFYWYRQILGQKVEFLVSFYNNEISEKSEIFDDQFSVERPDGSNFTLKIRSTKLEDSAMYFCAIRQGGETPYFGPGTRLLVL.

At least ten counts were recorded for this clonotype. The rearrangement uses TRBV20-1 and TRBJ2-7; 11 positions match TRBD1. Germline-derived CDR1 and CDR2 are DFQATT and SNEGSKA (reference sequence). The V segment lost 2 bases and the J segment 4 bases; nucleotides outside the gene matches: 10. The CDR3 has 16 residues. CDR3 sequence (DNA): TGCAGTGCTAGAAGTTATTCGGACAGGGGGCCATACGAGCAGTACTTC. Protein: CSARSYSDRGPYEQYF.

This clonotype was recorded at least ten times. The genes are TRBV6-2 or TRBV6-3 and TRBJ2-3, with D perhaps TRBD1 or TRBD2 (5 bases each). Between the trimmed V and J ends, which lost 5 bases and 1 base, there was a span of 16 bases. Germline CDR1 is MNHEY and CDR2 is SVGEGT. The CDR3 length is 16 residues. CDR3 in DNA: TGTGCCAGCAGTGGGGGAGACTACTCACGCACAGATACGCAGTATTTT. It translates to CASSGGDYSRTDTQYF.

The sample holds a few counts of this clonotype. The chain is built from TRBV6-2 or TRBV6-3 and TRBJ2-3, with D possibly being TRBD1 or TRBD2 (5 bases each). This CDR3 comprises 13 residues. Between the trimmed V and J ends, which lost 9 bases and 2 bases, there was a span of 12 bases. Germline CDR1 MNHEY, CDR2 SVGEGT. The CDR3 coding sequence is TGTGCCAGATCCTCCGGGACCACAGATACGCAGTATTTT. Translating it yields CARSSGTTDTQYF.

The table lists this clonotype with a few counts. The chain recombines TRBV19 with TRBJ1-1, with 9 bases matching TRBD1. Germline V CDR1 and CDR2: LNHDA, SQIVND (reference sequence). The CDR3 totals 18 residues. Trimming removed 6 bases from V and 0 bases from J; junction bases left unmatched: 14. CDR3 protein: CASRTVGTGSNMNTEAFF. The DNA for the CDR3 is TGTGCCAGTAGAACTGTCGGGACAGGGTCGAACATGAACACTGAAGCTTTCTTT.

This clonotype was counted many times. The CDR3 spells CASSLRLAGTPEQYF. The CDR3 DNA reads TGTGCCAGCAGTCTACGACTAGCGGGGACCCCCGAGCAGTACTTC. The chain joins TRBV2 to TRBJ2-7, with TRBD2 matching over 11 bases. CDR3 length equals 15 residues. The V segment lost 5 bases and the J segment 6 bases; nucleotides outside the gene matches: 9. Per the germline V gene, CDR1 is SNHLY and CDR2 is FYNNEI.

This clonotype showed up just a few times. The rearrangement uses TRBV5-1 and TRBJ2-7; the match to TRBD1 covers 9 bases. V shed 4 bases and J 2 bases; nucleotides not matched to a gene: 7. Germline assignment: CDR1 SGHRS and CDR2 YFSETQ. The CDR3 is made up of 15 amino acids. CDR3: CASSIRDRVPYEQYV. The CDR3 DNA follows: TGCGCCAGCAGCATCCGGGACAGGGTCCCCTACGAGCAGTACGTC.

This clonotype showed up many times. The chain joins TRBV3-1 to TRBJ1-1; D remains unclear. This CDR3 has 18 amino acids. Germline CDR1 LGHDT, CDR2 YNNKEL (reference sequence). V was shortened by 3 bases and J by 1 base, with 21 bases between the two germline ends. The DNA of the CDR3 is TGTGCCAGCAGCCACTCGGGTGAAGTGTGGGGAGGGAACACTGAAGCTTTCTTT. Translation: CASSHSGEVWGGNTEAFF.

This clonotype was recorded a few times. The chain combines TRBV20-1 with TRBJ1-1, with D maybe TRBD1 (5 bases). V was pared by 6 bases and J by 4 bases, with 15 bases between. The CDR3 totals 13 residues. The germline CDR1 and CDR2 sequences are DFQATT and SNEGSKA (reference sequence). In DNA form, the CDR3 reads TGCAGTGCCGCCTCCCCGGGGGGCACTGAAGCTTTCTTT. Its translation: CSAASPGGTEAFF.